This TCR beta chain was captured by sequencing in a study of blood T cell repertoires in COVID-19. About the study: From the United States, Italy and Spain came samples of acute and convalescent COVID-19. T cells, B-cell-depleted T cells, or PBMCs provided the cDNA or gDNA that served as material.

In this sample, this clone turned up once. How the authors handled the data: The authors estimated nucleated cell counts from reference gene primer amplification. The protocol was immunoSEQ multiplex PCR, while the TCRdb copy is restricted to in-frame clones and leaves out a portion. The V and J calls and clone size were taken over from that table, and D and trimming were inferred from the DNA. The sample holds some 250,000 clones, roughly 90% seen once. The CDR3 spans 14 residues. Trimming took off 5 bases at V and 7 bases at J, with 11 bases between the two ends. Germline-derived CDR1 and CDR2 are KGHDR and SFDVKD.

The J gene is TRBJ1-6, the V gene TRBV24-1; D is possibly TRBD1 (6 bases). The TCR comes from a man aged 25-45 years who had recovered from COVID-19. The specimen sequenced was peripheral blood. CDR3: CATSAGTSNSPLHF. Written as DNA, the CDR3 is TGTGCCACCAGTGCCGGGACATCGAATTCACCCCTCCACTTT.